The present T cell receptor beta chain was sequenced within a study of regulatory T cells in long-lasting Graves disease. Study overall: Antithyroid drugs had been taken by newly diagnosed Graves' patients for under 3 months.

HTBI primers from iRepertoire and Arm-PCR of CDR3 regions yielded the TCR beta libraries. MiXCR, applied by TCRdb to the multiplex PCR reads, yields one record per CDR3 protein. The sample yields approximately 560,000 distinct CDR3 sequences, about 16% seen once. Time point defined: newly diagnosed GD, antithyroid drugs for less than 3 months. The authors made the TCR library using RNA they extracted from PBMCs. A further study also used this sample, focusing on T cells in Graves' hyperthyroidism and ophthalmopathy.

The source of this sequence is a man between 18 and 35 years old with Graves disease. The source material was peripheral blood mononuclear cells (PBMCs), sampled at new diagnosis, from a patient treated with antithyroid drugs.

The CDR3 loop is CASSRRTEGGTQYF. The CDR3 nucleotides are TGTGCCAGCAGCCGGCGTACGGAGGGTGGGACCCAGTACTTC. The V call is TRBV14, the J call TRBJ2-5, with TRBD2 as a possible D gene (6 bases). This CDR3 has 14 residues. Trimming removed 4 bases at V and 7 bases at J, with 16 bases between. The germline gives CDR1 SGHDN, CDR2 FVKESK.